This TCR beta chain was sequenced during a study of CD8 T cells in Susac syndrome. A note on this clonotype: Its specificity is not known.

Reverse transcription used roughly 0.45 to 1 ug RNA and random hexamers. Amplification of TCR beta CDR3 across 54 Vbeta and 13 Jbeta was performed with immunoSEQ multiplex PCR. TCRdb analysed the immunoSEQ multiplex PCR reads with MiXCR anew, one entry per CDR3 protein. The repertoire holds 150,000 to 200,000 distinct CDR3 sequences, with just over 90% as singletons. CDR3 length: 13 amino acids. Germline V gives CDR1 SGHRS, CDR2 YFSETQ. Trimming took 0 bases from V and 6 from J, leaving 6 bases between them. General study findings and limits: TCR sequencing and HLA analysis covered a relatively small number of individuals.

Sequencing was carried out using CD4+ T cells from PBMCs. The rearrangement uses TRBV5-1 and TRBJ2-2; no firm D call. The source is a human donor in good health. The CDR3 is CASSLVPAGELFF. CDR3 in DNA: TGCGCCAGCAGCTTGGTGCCGGCCGGGGAGCTGTTTTTT.